One and the same sample provided the 28 T cell receptor beta chains below, sequenced in a study of graft-versus-host responses after intestinal transplantation. Generated by immunoSEQ multiplex PCR, the TCRdb table keeps only in-frame clones and is missing some. Of nearly 20,000 clones detected, about 89% appear once; the ten largest clones hold approximately 9%. The source material was PBMCs, sampled just over 230 days after intestinal transplant. These receptors all stem from a human patient who received an intestinal transplant, so some T cells may come from the graft donor.

There are a few counts of this clone. This chain connects TRBV30 to TRBJ1-2; possible D gene TRBD1, 5 bases. Germline assignment: CDR1 GTSNPN and CDR2 SVGIG (reference sequence). V dropped 3 bases and J dropped 4 bases, with 15 bases sitting between them. CDR3 size: 14 residues. DNA of the CDR3: TGTGCCTGGAGGTTTCCAGGGTCGAGCTATGGCTACACCTTC. This gives the protein CAWRFPGSSYGYTF.

This clone is a singleton in its sample. Here the CDR3 reads CASSQAPAEPYNEQFF. In DNA form, the CDR3 reads TGCGCCAGCAGCCAAGCTCCAGCGGAACCCTACAATGAGCAGTTCTTC. V gene TRBV4-1 combines with J gene TRBJ2-1; possibly TRBD2 for D (5 bases). Trimming pared 1 base from V and 2 bases from J, leaving 12 bases between. The germline CDR1 and CDR2 sequences are MGHRA and YSYEKL. The CDR3 length is 16 residues.

This CDR3 reads CASSESKVWDNEQFF. CDR3 DNA sequence: TGCGCCAGCAGTGAGTCGAAGGTTTGGGACAATGAGCAGTTCTTC. This sequence joins TRBV10-1 and TRBJ2-1; D gene unclear. Trimming pared 0 bases from V and 5 bases from J, leaving 11 bases between. Per germline, CDR1 WNHNN and CDR2 SYGVQD (reference sequence). The CDR3 is made up of 15 amino acids.

The chain carries TRBV5-1 and TRBJ1-2; D uncertain. This CDR3 comprises 13 residues. CDR1 SGHRS and CDR2 YFSETQ come from the germline V gene. V lost 2 bases, J lost 2 bases, and 7 bases lay in between. The CDR3 sequence: CASSFGGNYGYTF. The CDR3, as DNA: TGCGCCAGCAGCTTCGGAGGGAACTATGGCTACACCTTC.

The chain employs TRBV6-1 and TRBJ1-3, with TRBD1 as a possible D gene (6 bases). The V end was cut by 4 bases, the J end by 2 bases, with 12 bases between. The CDR3 has 15 residues. Germline values: CDR1 MNHNS, CDR2 SASEGT. DNA of the CDR3: TGTGCCAGCAGTGTATTCAGGGGTGCTGGAAACACCATATATTTT. It yields the protein CASSVFRGAGNTIYF.

The chain couples TRBV9 to TRBJ1-3, with a weak D call TRBD1 (6 bases). The germline CDR1 and CDR2 sequences are SGDLS and YYNGEE. V lost 3 bases and J 4 bases, leaving 8 bases between the germline ends. This CDR3 spans 13 amino acids. CDR3 DNA: TGTGCCAGCAGCGATGGGGGCGGAAACACCATATATTTT. Its protein is CASSDGGGNTIYF.

This chain connects TRBV5-1 to TRBJ2-7; unclear D gene. This CDR3 contains 13 residues. Trimming took 5 bases from V and 7 from J, leaving 16 bases between them. Germline V gives CDR1 SGHRS, CDR2 YFSETQ. The CDR3 region is CASRERPQAEQYF. The DNA of the CDR3 is TGCGCCAGCAGAGAAAGGCCCCAAGCAGAGCAGTACTTC.

V and J are TRBV5-1 and TRBJ2-5, with 8 bases aligning to TRBD1. The V gene's germline CDR1 is SGHRS and CDR2 YFSETQ. The CDR3 extends over 14 amino acids. The V segment lost 4 bases and the J segment 3 bases; nucleotides outside the gene matches: 5. CDR3 sequence reads: CASSPETGEETQYF. For the CDR3, the DNA is TGCGCCAGCAGCCCCGAGACAGGGGAAGAGACCCAGTACTTC.

The chain employs TRBV4-2 and TRBJ2-3; the match to TRBD2 covers 16 bases. With 3 bases clipped from V and 6 bases from J, the junction kept 3 bases outside the gene matches. The CDR3 extends over 16 amino acids. Germline V gene sequence: CDR1 LGHNA, CDR2 YNFKEQ. The CDR3 coding sequence is TGTGCCAGCAGCCAGGGACTAGCGGGGGGGACGGATACGCAGTATTTT. Translation gives CASSQGLAGGTDTQYF.

The rearrangement joins TRBV11-2 to TRBJ2-4; D gene unclear. The CDR3 length is 16 residues. The germline CDR1 and CDR2 sequences are SGHAT and FQNNGV. The ends were cut back, 3 bases at V and 1 base at J, with 13 bases in the middle. CDR3 sequence: CASSFPLIGAKNIQYF. CDR3 in DNA: TGTGCCAGCAGCTTCCCCCTTATAGGTGCCAAAAACATTCAGTACTTC. The whole variable domain, remainder taken from reference TRBV11-2 and TRBJ2-4, is EAGVAQSPRYKIIEKRQSVAFWCNPISGHATLYWYQQILGQGPKLLIQFQNNGVVDDSQLPKDRFSAERLKGVDSTLKIQPAKLEDSAVYLCASSFPLIGAKNIQYFGAGTRLSVL.

In its sample, this clone was seen a few times. This chain uses TRBV30 with TRBJ1-2; D gene uncertain. The CDR3 totals 12 residues. Germline CDR1 GTSNPN, CDR2 SVGIG (reference sequence). V was pared by 0 bases and J by 5 bases, with 7 bases between. In DNA, the CDR3 is TGTGCCTGGAGTGTACAAAATTATGGCTACACCTTC. This translates into CAWSVQNYGYTF. Full variable domain (missing parts from reference TRBV30 and TRBJ1-2): SQTIHQWPATLVQPVGSPLSLECTVEGTSNPNLYWYRQAAGRGLQLLFYSVGIGQISSEVPQNLSASRPQDRQFILSSKKLLLSDSGFYLCAWSVQNYGYTFGSGTRLTVV.

Comments on this clone: Its ends do not fully match the called genes, so a read error is possible. The chain has TRBV29-1 and TRBJ1-2; a weak D match, TRBD1 (6 bases). CDR3 size: 18 residues. The germline gives CDR1 SQVTM, CDR2 ANQGSEA. CDR3 in DNA: TGCAGCGGTGAAGAGGGACCGGGGGGGGCTTTCTTCTTGGATGGCTACACCTTC. Its protein product is CSGEEGPGGAFFLDGYTF.

This clone appeared a single time. V gene TRBV2 combines with J gene TRBJ2-7; 9 bases map to TRBD1. The CDR3 totals 16 residues. The J segment lost 4 bases and the V segment lost 1 base, leaving 8 bases of the junction unmatched. Germline V lookup: CDR1 SNHLY, CDR2 FYNNEI. The CDR3 nucleotides read TGTGCCAGCAGTGAAGGGGACAGGGTAAGGGGTTACGAGCAGTACTTC. This encodes CASSEGDRVRGYEQYF.

The chain employs TRBV12-5 and TRBJ2-1, with D possibly being TRBD1 or TRBD2 (5 bases each). The CDR3 is 15 amino acids. The V gene lost 6 bases and the J gene lost 2 bases, with 14 bases spanning the gap. CDR1 and CDR2 (germline): LGHNT, FRNRAP. The CDR3 nucleotides read TGTGCTAGTGGCCCCCTACGGGACGCCTACAATGAGCAGTTCTTC. It encodes CASGPLRDAYNEQFF.

The chain joins TRBV6-5 to TRBJ2-7; 7 bases are shared with TRBD1. The CDR3 sequence is 12 residues long. Unmatched junction bases numbered 6, after V lost 10 bases and J lost 3 bases. Germline CDR1 and CDR2: MNHEY and SVGAGI. CDR3 protein: CATYRGSYEQYF. The DNA of the CDR3 is TGTGCCACGTACAGGGGAAGCTACGAGCAGTACTTC.

V gene TRBV6-5 combines with J gene TRBJ2-2; D gene uncertain. Looked up from germline, CDR1 is MNHEY and CDR2 is SVGAGI. CDR3 size: 13 residues. V lost 4 bases, J lost 1 base, and 4 bases lay in between. The CDR3 DNA is TGTGCCAGCAGTTGGGAGAACACCGGGGAGCTGTTTTTT. Amino acid sequence: CASSWENTGELFF.

This clone was seen a few times. V and J are TRBV9 and TRBJ2-5, with 8 bases matching TRBD2. The CDR3 consists of 15 residues. Losses at the gene ends were 3 bases for V and 5 bases for J; bases not matched to a gene: 9. Germline V gene data show CDR1 as SGDLS and CDR2 as YYNGEE. The CDR3 bases are TGTGCCAGCAGCGACACCACGGGGGGGCTGGAGACCCAGTACTTC. It yields the protein CASSDTTGGLETQYF.

V gene TRBV4-1 combines with J gene TRBJ1-6; possibly TRBD1 for D (5 bases). The CDR3 runs to 16 residues. Germline loops: CDR1 MGHRA, CDR2 YSYEKL. V was trimmed by 3 bases and J by 7 bases, leaving 16 bases between them. Here the CDR3 reads CASSQPKTRGNSPLHF. The CDR3 nucleotides are TGCGCCAGCAGCCAGCCGAAAACTCGGGGGAATTCACCCCTCCACTTT.

A single count supports this clone. CDR3 amino acids: CASSPEGTGGNEQYF. As DNA, the CDR3 is TGTGCCAGCAGCCCGGAGGGGACAGGGGGTAACGAGCAGTACTTC. The genes are TRBV13 and TRBJ2-7; 11 bases fit TRBD1. The CDR3 contains 15 residues. Germline values: CDR1 PRHDT, CDR2 FYEKMQ (reference sequence). V was pared by 5 bases and J by 5 bases, with 8 bases of the junction left unmatched.

The J gene is TRBJ2-7, the V gene TRBV9; D is unclear. This CDR3 has 14 residues. Germline V gene lookup returns CDR1 SGDLS and CDR2 YYNGEE. V lost 0 bases, J lost 5 bases, and 12 bases lay in between. Here the CDR3 reads CASSVGERVHEQYF. CDR3 bases: TGTGCCAGCAGCGTAGGTGAAAGGGTCCACGAGCAGTACTTC.

The chain links TRBV5-6 to TRBJ2-2; TRBD1 might be the D (7 bases). Trimming left V 3 bases short and J 2 bases short, with 14 bases between. Germline CDR1 reads SGHDT; CDR2 reads YYEEEE. The CDR3 runs to 16 residues. The CDR3 is CASSWRDRGNTGELFF. The CDR3 DNA reads as TGTGCCAGCAGCTGGAGGGACAGAGGAAACACCGGGGAGCTGTTTTTT.

The chain joins TRBV21-1 to TRBJ1-3. TRBV21-1 counts as a pseudogene. The CDR3 has 17 residues. For the CDR3, the DNA is TGTGCCAGCAGCGTCTCGGTAGCTACACACGCACGAAACACCATATATTTT. This codes for CASSVSVATHARNTIYF.

The chain recombines TRBV4-1 with TRBJ2-7; TRBD1 is a possible D gene (6 bases). Trimming took 2 bases from V and 4 from J, leaving 6 bases between them. The germline CDR1 and CDR2 sequences are MGHRA and YSYEKL. This CDR3 has 12 residues. DNA for the CDR3: TGCGCCAGCAGCCAACAGGGGTACGAGCAGTACTTC. Its translation: CASSQQGYEQYF.

The chain is built from TRBV5-8 and TRBJ1-3; D is unresolved. The V and J ends lost 6 bases and 0 bases respectively, with 7 bases between them. The CDR3 has 13 residues. Germline V gene sequence: CDR1 SGHTS, CDR2 YDEGEE. CDR3 in DNA: TGTGCCAGCAACCATTTCTCTGGAAACACCATATATTTT. Encoded protein: CASNHFSGNTIYF.

J is TRBJ2-5 and V is TRBV9; the match to TRBD2 covers 7 bases. Germline V gene lookup returns CDR1 SGDLS and CDR2 YYNGEE. J gave up 2 bases and V 0 bases, and 4 bases lay outside the gene matches. This CDR3 has 15 residues. As DNA, the CDR3 is TGTGCCAGCAGCGTAGGGGGAGCGGGGCAAGAGACCCAGTACTTC. Its protein product is CASSVGGAGQETQYF. Using reference TRBV9 and TRBJ2-5 for the parts outside the CDR3, the full variable domain is DSGVTQTPKHLITATGQRVTLRCSPRSGDLSVYWYQQSLDQGLQFLIQYYNGEERAKGNILERFSAQQFPDLHSELNLSSLELGDSALYFCASSVGGAGQETQYFGPGTRLLVL.

This rearrangement joins TRBV19 to TRBJ2-3, with D unclear. The V gene's germline CDR1 is LNHDA and CDR2 SQIVND (reference sequence). CDR3 length: 13 residues. Trimming took off 5 bases at V and 6 bases at J, with 12 bases between the two ends. The CDR3 here is CASSSVFGDTQYF. The CDR3 DNA reads as TGTGCCAGTAGTTCCGTTTTCGGGGATACGCAGTATTTT.

This clone has a single count. This chain joins TRBV7-3 and TRBJ2-1; either TRBD1 or TRBD2 may fit D (6 bases each). Germline CDR1 and CDR2: SGHTA and FQGTGA. The CDR3 loop spans 12 amino acids. Deletions cut 0 bases from V and 10 bases from J, with 7 bases between. CDR3 nucleotide sequence: TGTGCCAGCAGCTTAACGGGGGGCGAGCAGTTCTTC. Protein: CASSLTGGEQFF.

The chain carries TRBV28 and TRBJ2-3; 9 nucleotides align to TRBD2. The V segment lost 10 bases and the J segment 1 base; nucleotides outside the gene matches: 12. There are 16 residues in the CDR3. Germline CDR1 MDHEN, CDR2 SYDVKM. CDR3 DNA: TGTGCCACCGACGGCCTAGCGGGGAGCCGCACAGATACGCAGTATTTT. Its protein is CATDGLAGSRTDTQYF.